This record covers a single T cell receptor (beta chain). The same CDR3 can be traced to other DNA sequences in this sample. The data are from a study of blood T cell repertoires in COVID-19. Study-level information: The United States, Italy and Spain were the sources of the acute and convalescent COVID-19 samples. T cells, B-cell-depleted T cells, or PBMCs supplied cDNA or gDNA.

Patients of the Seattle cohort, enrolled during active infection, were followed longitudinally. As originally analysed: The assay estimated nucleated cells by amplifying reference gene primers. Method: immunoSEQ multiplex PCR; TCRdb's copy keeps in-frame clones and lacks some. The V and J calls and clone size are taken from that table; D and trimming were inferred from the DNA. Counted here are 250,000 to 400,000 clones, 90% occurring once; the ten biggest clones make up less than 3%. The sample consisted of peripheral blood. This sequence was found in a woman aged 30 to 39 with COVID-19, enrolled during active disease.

The CDR3 protein is CASSSGTGNYGYTF. In DNA, the CDR3 is TGCGCCAGCAGTTCCGGGACAGGAAACTATGGCTACACCTTC. The chain is built from TRBV5-1 and TRBJ1-2; 8 positions agree with TRBD1. Trimming took 5 bases from V and 2 from J; bases not matched to a gene: 5. CDR1 and CDR2 from the germline V gene are SGHRS and YFSETQ. The CDR3 has 14 residues. Looking up the rest from reference TRBV5-1 and TRBJ1-2 gives the full variable domain: KAGVTQTPRYLIKTRGQQVTLSCSPISGHRSVSWYQQTPGQGLQFLFEYFSETQRNKGNFPGRFSGRQFSNSRSEMNVSTLELGDSALYLCASSSGTGNYGYTFGSGTRLTVV.